Presented here are 28 T cell receptor beta chains from one specimen sequenced in a study of OX40 agonist ivuxolimab in advanced cancers. The library relied on the immunoSEQ multiplex PCR assay. As stored in TCRdb, this immuneACCESS dataset retains in-frame rearrangements with V and J assigned. A fraction of the clones does not appear; measured against another copy, unresolved V genes explain less than half of the discrepancy, and the remainder lacks a known reason. This sample has under 75,000 clones in its table, and 80% to 95% of those were observed once. The ten most abundant clones make up 6.5% to 8.5% of the sample. The sequencing here drew on CD4+ or CD8+ T cells sorted from blood, taken in a trial of the OX40 agonist ivuxolimab. The receptors were gathered from an adult with an advanced solid tumor such as melanoma, head and neck, liver or kidney cancer.

This clone has more than one count but fewer than ten. This chain uses TRBV6-4 with TRBJ2-1; D is perhaps TRBD1 or TRBD2 (5 bases each). Germline-derived CDR1 and CDR2 are MRHNA and SNTAGT. The V and J ends lost 3 bases and 2 bases respectively, with 14 bases between them. The CDR3 sequence is 16 residues long. CDR3 DNA: TGTGCCAGCAGTGAAAGGGACCCTGTCGCCTACAATGAGCAGTTCTTC. This encodes CASSERDPVAYNEQFF.

This chain uses TRBV6-5 with TRBJ2-1, with 8 positions matching TRBD1. V lost 3 bases to trimming and J lost 2 bases; unmatched junction nucleotides: 3. The germline CDR1 and CDR2 sequences are MNHEY and SVGAGI. The CDR3 is 15 amino acids. This chain's CDR3 is CASSYGTGAYNEQFF. In DNA, the CDR3 is TGTGCCAGCAGTTATGGGACAGGAGCCTACAATGAGCAGTTCTTC.

The CDR3 loop is CASSFIGPNEQFF. The CDR3 nucleotides are TGTGCCAGCAGCTTCATAGGGCCCAATGAGCAGTTCTTC. The chain uses TRBV11-2 and TRBJ2-1; D remains unclear. The germline V gene encodes CDR1 SGHAT and CDR2 FQNNGV. The CDR3 covers 13 residues. The V end lost 3 bases, the J end lost 6 bases, and 9 bases lay between the germline ends.

This chain joins TRBV5-1 and TRBJ2-3; TRBD1 aligns across 7 bases. Germline-derived CDR1 and CDR2 are SGHRS and YFSETQ. J gave up 3 bases and V 2 bases, and 3 bases lay outside the gene matches. The CDR3 spans 14 residues. CDR3 bases: TGCGCCAGCAGCTTCGGGACAGCTACAGATACGCAGTATTTT. It translates to CASSFGTATDTQYF. Filled out from reference TRBV5-1 and TRBJ2-3, the complete variable domain reads KAGVTQTPRYLIKTRGQQVTLSCSPISGHRSVSWYQQTPGQGLQFLFEYFSETQRNKGNFPGRFSGRQFSNSRSEMNVSTLELGDSALYLCASSFGTATDTQYFGPGTRLTVL.

The chain couples TRBV7-9 to TRBJ2-5; no firm D call. Germline V gene lookup returns CDR1 SEHNR and CDR2 FQNEAQ (reference sequence). V lost 7 bases and J lost 5, with 20 bases in between. The CDR3 totals 15 residues. CDR3: CASNPNTDGGETQYF. In DNA form, the CDR3 reads TGTGCCAGCAACCCGAACACCGACGGCGGCGAGACCCAGTACTTC.

This sequence joins TRBV10-3 and TRBJ2-3; 8 positions agree with TRBD1. In germline, CDR1 is ENHRY, CDR2 SYGVKD. The length of the CDR3 is 15 residues. V was pared by 3 bases and J by 3 bases, with 5 bases of the junction left unmatched. The CDR3 reads CAISDPQGATDTQYF. The CDR3 nucleotides read TGTGCCATCAGTGACCCGCAGGGGGCAACAGATACGCAGTATTTT.

The gene calls are TRBV7-3 and TRBJ2-3; 11 positions agree with TRBD2. Germline V gene data show CDR1 as SGHTA and CDR2 as FQGTGA. Losses at the gene ends were 4 bases for V and 2 bases for J; bases not matched to a gene: 2. The CDR3 has 15 amino acids. The DNA for the CDR3 is TGTGCCAGCAGCTATAGCGGGGGGGCCACAGATACGCAGTATTTT. It is translated as CASSYSGGATDTQYF.

This chain joins TRBV5-1 and TRBJ2-6; D possibly corresponds to TRBD1 (6 bases). The V end lost 1 base, the J end lost 0 bases, and 11 bases lay between the germline ends. This CDR3 contains 17 residues. Germline lookup yields CDR1 SGHRS and CDR2 YFSETQ. CDR3 in DNA: TGCGCCAGCAGCTTGCGACAGGCCAACTCTGGGGCCAACGTCCTGACTTTC. Protein product: CASSLRQANSGANVLTF. Full variable domain (remainder filled in from reference TRBV5-1 and TRBJ2-6): KAGVTQTPRYLIKTRGQQVTLSCSPISGHRSVSWYQQTPGQGLQFLFEYFSETQRNKGNFPGRFSGRQFSNSRSEMNVSTLELGDSALYLCASSLRQANSGANVLTFGAGSRLTVL.

The V and J genes are TRBV19 and TRBJ2-1; D tentatively fits TRBD1 or TRBD2 (6 bases each). The CDR3 loop spans 11 amino acids. Germline lookup yields CDR1 LNHDA and CDR2 SQIVND (reference sequence). V lost 11 bases to trimming and J lost 10 bases, with 15 bases between them. The CDR3 coding sequence is TGTGCCGCGCCCTGGGGGGCCGAGCAGTTCTTC. Its protein product is CAAPWGAEQFF.

V and J are TRBV7-9 and TRBJ1-2, with D perhaps TRBD1 (5 bases). The CDR3 length is 13 residues. Germline V gene lookup returns CDR1 SEHNR and CDR2 FQNEAQ (reference sequence). V was shortened by 1 base and J by 8 bases, with 11 bases between the two germline ends. The CDR3 loop is CASSLGGPRGYTF. Here the CDR3 DNA reads TGTGCCAGCAGCTTAGGGGGCCCGCGGGGCTACACCTTC.

V is TRBV18 and J is TRBJ2-2, with a tentative D call TRBD1 (6 bases). V was pared by 4 bases and J by 0 bases, with 9 bases between. The CDR3 contains 15 residues. Germline V CDR1 and CDR2: KGHSH, LQKENI. CDR3 residues: CASSHRDTNTGELFF. Here the CDR3 DNA reads TGTGCCAGCTCACACCGGGACACGAACACCGGGGAGCTGTTTTTT.

The chain uses TRBV4-1 and TRBJ1-6, with D maybe TRBD1 (6 bases). V was pared by 3 bases and J by 9 bases, with 24 bases between. Germline CDR1 is MGHRA and CDR2 is YSYEKL. The CDR3 contains 18 residues. The CDR3 DNA sequence: TGCGCCAGCAGCCATCCGAAGGGGGGGACATCGCCCCCTTCACCCCTCCACTTT. This translates into CASSHPKGGTSPPSPLHF.

The chain uses TRBV6-1 and TRBJ1-2; no definite D call. Trimming took off 5 bases at V and 6 bases at J, with 7 bases between the two ends. Germline CDR1 reads MNHNS; CDR2 reads SASEGT. The CDR3 has 11 residues. The CDR3 bases are TGTGCCAGCAGTATCGGGGATGGCTACACCTTC. As protein: CASSIGDGYTF.

The V and J genes are TRBV9 and TRBJ2-2, with unresolved D. Germline loops: CDR1 SGDLS, CDR2 YYNGEE. Trimming pared 3 bases from V and 6 bases from J, leaving 3 bases between. The CDR3 extends over 11 amino acids. The CDR3 protein is CASSASGELFF. The CDR3 DNA is TGTGCCAGCAGCGCCTCCGGGGAGCTGTTTTTT.

The chain recombines TRBV18 with TRBJ2-7; TRBD1 aligns across 10 bases. V shed 2 bases and J 3 bases; nucleotides not matched to a gene: 4. Per germline, CDR1 KGHSH and CDR2 LQKENI. The CDR3 extends over 15 amino acids. This CDR3 reads CASSPRDRGLYEQYF. The CDR3 DNA is TGTGCCAGCTCACCAAGGGACAGGGGACTCTACGAGCAGTACTTC.

The chain carries TRBV19 and TRBJ2-7, with D perhaps matching TRBD2 (5 bases). The CDR3 sequence is 14 residues long. Trimming left V 1 base short and J 0 bases short, with 7 bases between. Per germline, CDR1 LNHDA and CDR2 SQIVND (reference sequence). As DNA, the CDR3 is TGTGCCAGTAGTATAGCGGGAAACTCCTACGAGCAGTACTTC. It codes for CASSIAGNSYEQYF.

J is TRBJ2-7 and V is TRBV12-2. TRBV12-2 is deemed a pseudogene. The CDR3 runs 14 residues. In DNA form, the CDR3 reads TGTGCAAGTCGCTTGTCTGACGGCCCCTACGAGCAGTACTTC. Translated: CASRLSDGPYEQYF.

V is TRBV5-4 and J is TRBJ2-7; D may be TRBD1 or TRBD2 (5 bases each). This CDR3 has 14 residues. Between the trimmed V and J ends, which lost 6 bases and 0 bases, there was a span of 13 bases. Germline-derived CDR1 and CDR2 are SGHNT and YYREEE (reference sequence). CDR3 nucleotide sequence: TGTGCCAGCACCAATCGGGGCTCCTCCTACGAGCAGTACTTC. Translated, it gives CASTNRGSSYEQYF.

V gene TRBV18 combines with J gene TRBJ2-7; 9 bases are a match to TRBD1. CDR3 length: 15 amino acids. V shed 3 bases, J shed 5 bases, and the junction held 8 bases outside the gene matches. The germline gives CDR1 KGHSH, CDR2 LQKENI. This CDR3 is CASSPPRQGGDEQYF. The CDR3 DNA follows: TGTGCCAGCTCACCCCCCCGACAGGGGGGGGACGAGCAGTACTTC.

This clone occurred a few times. V is TRBV2 and J is TRBJ2-3; D is undetermined. Looked up from germline, CDR1 is SNHLY and CDR2 is FYNNEI. The ends were cut back, 6 bases at V and 6 bases at J, with 10 bases in the middle. The CDR3 has 12 amino acids. CDR3 residues: CASRLDPDTQYF. The CDR3 DNA is TGTGCCAGCAGGCTCGACCCCGATACGCAGTATTTT.

The CDR3 loop is CASSPGQGDMEVAFF. CDR3 coding DNA: TGTGCCAGCAGTCCCGGACAGGGGGACATGGAGGTAGCTTTCTTT. The chain couples TRBV2 to TRBJ1-1; TRBD1 aligns across 10 bases. The ends lost 5 bases at V and 10 bases at J; junction bases unmatched: 13. This CDR3 contains 15 residues. The germline CDR1 and CDR2 sequences are SNHLY and FYNNEI.

This clone was counted once. The V call is TRBV27, the J call TRBJ2-7; D assignment may be TRBD1 or TRBD2 (5 bases each). V shed 3 bases and J shed 7 bases, with 16 bases lying between them. Germline assignment: CDR1 MNHEY and CDR2 SMNVEV (reference sequence). This CDR3 comprises 14 residues. In nucleotides, the CDR3 is TGTGCCAGCAGTTTCTCAGAGGGGACGGGAGAGCAGTACTTC. Its translation: CASSFSEGTGEQYF.

Points on this clone: The same CDR3 arises from other DNA sequences in this sample as well. The chain links TRBV19 to TRBJ2-7; 10 bases are shared with TRBD1. In germline, CDR1 is LNHDA, CDR2 SQIVND (reference sequence). The CDR3 spans 13 residues. Trimming took 6 bases from V and 6 from J; bases not matched to a gene: 5. The CDR3 sequence is CASSRQGAGEQYF. The DNA for the CDR3 is TGTGCCAGTAGCCGACAGGGGGCAGGCGAGCAGTACTTC.

This sequence joins TRBV5-6 and TRBJ1-2; D is uncertain. CDR1 and CDR2 from the germline V gene are SGHDT and YYEEEE. The CDR3 runs 11 residues. The V gene lost 10 bases and the J gene lost 9 bases, with 16 bases spanning the gap. The CDR3 here is CASTGVWSYTF. CDR3 nucleotides: TGTGCCTCAACCGGGGTATGGAGCTACACCTTC.

The chain is built from TRBV13 and TRBJ2-7, with 10 bases identical to TRBD1. Germline V gene sequence: CDR1 PRHDT, CDR2 FYEKMQ (reference sequence). This CDR3 is 15 amino acids long. The V gene end was trimmed by 5 bases and the J gene end by 3 bases; junction bases not matched to a gene: 7. Here the CDR3 reads CASSPPGQGFYEQYF. CDR3 DNA sequence: TGTGCCAGCAGCCCACCGGGACAGGGGTTCTACGAGCAGTACTTC. The entire variable domain, with the rest obtained from reference TRBV13 and TRBJ2-7, is as follows: AAGVIQSPRHLIKEKRETATLKCYPIPRHDTVYWYQQGPGQDPQFLISFYEKMQSDKGSIPDRFSAQQFSDYHSELNMSSLELGDSALYFCASSPPGQGFYEQYFGPGTRLTVT.

V and J are TRBV18 and TRBJ2-3, with a weak D call TRBD1 (5 bases). CDR1 is KGHSH and CDR2 is LQKENI in the germline V gene. Deletions cut 2 bases from V and 4 bases from J, with 10 bases between. This CDR3 has 14 residues. CDR3 sequence: CASSPSGAPDTQYF. CDR3 DNA sequence: TGTGCCAGCTCACCAAGTGGGGCGCCAGATACGCAGTATTTT.

J is TRBJ1-2 and V is TRBV6-6; D gene unclear. This CDR3 is built from 12 residues. Germline assignment: CDR1 MNHNY and CDR2 SVGAGI (reference sequence). V dropped 5 bases and J dropped 6 bases, with 10 bases sitting between them. The CDR3 DNA reads as TGTGCCAGCAGTAACCCGGCAGATGGCTACACCTTC. It yields the protein CASSNPADGYTF.

The chain joins TRBV29-1 to TRBJ2-1, with 7 bases matching TRBD2. With 6 bases clipped from V and 4 bases from J, the junction kept 9 bases outside the gene matches. This CDR3 contains 14 residues. Germline V gives CDR1 SQVTM, CDR2 ANQGSEA. CDR3 loop: CSVDWEGLYNEQFF. For the CDR3, the DNA is TGCAGCGTCGACTGGGAGGGGTTATACAATGAGCAGTTCTTC.